The 17 T cell receptor beta chains given below trace back to one sample, sequenced in a study of regulatory T cells in long-lasting Graves disease. Regarding time point: newly diagnosed GD, antithyroid drugs for less than 3 months. PBMC RNA served as the TCR library source. Combining iRepertoire HTBI primers with Arm-PCR of CDR3 regions, the authors built TCR beta libraries. TCRdb analysed the multiplex PCR reads with MiXCR anew, one entry per CDR3 protein. The repertoire includes around 330,000 distinct CDR3 sequences, 15% to 20% of them detected once, and around 37% sits in the top ten. The material sequenced was peripheral blood mononuclear cells (PBMCs), taken at new diagnosis, from a patient treated with antithyroid drugs. The receptors were gathered from a female donor with Graves disease.

This clonotype has a count of ten or more. The CDR3 loop reads CASSFWGEIPDTQYF. CDR3 nucleotides: TGTGCCAGCAGTTTTTGGGGGGAGATACCAGATACGCAGTATTTT. The chain couples TRBV28 to TRBJ2-3, with D possibly being TRBD2 (6 bases). Germline lookup yields CDR1 MDHEN and CDR2 SYDVKM. The CDR3 has 15 amino acids. V gave up 3 bases and J gave up 4 bases, with 14 bases separating them. The complete variable domain, with remaining parts taken from reference TRBV28 and TRBJ2-3, reads DVKVTQSSRYLVKRTGEKVFLECVQDMDHENMFWYRQDPGLGLRLIYFSYDVKMKEKGDIPEGYSVSREKKERFSLILESASTNQTSMYLCASSFWGEIPDTQYFGPGTRLTVL.

The V call is TRBV11-2, the J call TRBJ1-1; possible D gene TRBD1, 5 bases. The germline gives CDR1 SGHAT, CDR2 FQNNGV. The V gene lost 5 bases and the J gene lost 1 base, with 8 bases spanning the gap. This CDR3 comprises 13 residues. DNA of the CDR3: TGTGCCAGCAGCATCGGGACGAACACTGAAGCTTTCTTT. Its translation is CASSIGTNTEAFF.

This clonotype was seen repeatedly, ten times or more. V usage is TRBV28 and J usage is TRBJ2-5, with D perhaps being TRBD1 or TRBD2 (5 bases each). Per the germline V gene, CDR1 is MDHEN and CDR2 is SYDVKM. The CDR3 is made up of 13 amino acids. Trimming stripped 5 bases from V and 5 bases from J, with 12 bases between. The CDR3 DNA sequence: TGTGCCAGCAGTCCCCCGGGACCCGAGACCCAGTACTTC. It translates to CASSPPGPETQYF.

The table lists this clonotype with many counts. CDR3 sequence reads: CASSPLQGGGSYEQYF. The CDR3 DNA is TGTGCCAGCTCACCGCTCCAGGGTGGGGGGAGCTACGAGCAGTACTTC. The chain couples TRBV18 to TRBJ2-7, with a tentative D call TRBD2 (6 bases). There are 16 residues in the CDR3. V lost 3 bases, J lost 3 bases, and 18 bases lay in between. Germline CDR1 is KGHSH and CDR2 is LQKENI. Full variable domain (outside the CDR3, taken from reference TRBV18 and TRBJ2-7): NAGVMQNPRHLVRRRGQEARLRCSPMKGHSHVYWYRQLPEEGLKFMVYLQKENIIDESGMPKERFSAEFPKEGPSILRIQQVVRGDSAAYFCASSPLQGGGSYEQYFGPGTRLTVT.

Notes on this clonotype: A far larger clone is only one base removed, so a read error is likely. The chain employs TRBV28 and TRBJ2-1; 9 positions match TRBD2. V gave up 4 bases and J gave up 7 bases; unmatched junction bases: 11. Germline assignment: CDR1 MDHEN and CDR2 SYDVKM. The CDR3 is 16 residues long. For the CDR3, the DNA is TGTGCCAGCAGTTATGTGGGGGGTAGCGGGAGTAATGAGCAGTTCTTC. Translated: CASSYVGGSGSNEQFF.

In its sample, this clonotype was seen many times. The chain has TRBV14 and TRBJ2-7, with D possibly TRBD2 on 5 matching bases. V gave up 2 bases and J gave up 6 bases, with 5 bases separating them. The CDR3 extends over 11 amino acids. CDR1 SGHDN and CDR2 FVKESK come from the germline V gene. The CDR3: CASSQRGEQYF. In DNA, the CDR3 is TGTGCCAGCAGCCAACGGGGCGAGCAGTACTTC.

This clonotype was seen only once. This chain links TRBV20-1 with TRBJ2-5; a weak D match, TRBD2 (7 bases). CDR1 and CDR2 (germline): DFQATT, SNEGSKA (reference sequence). Trimming shortened V by 4 bases and J by 4 bases, and 16 bases separated the two germline ends. The CDR3 consists of 14 residues. This chain's CDR3 is CSAKGGAPGETQYF. CDR3 nucleotide sequence: TGCAGTGCTAAGGGGGGGGCGCCGGGAGAGACCCAGTACTTC.

The chain couples TRBV7-9 to TRBJ2-2; 11 nucleotides match TRBD2. V trimming: 3 bases; J trimming: 6 bases; junction bases outside the gene matches: 3. Germline CDR1 SEHNR, CDR2 FQNEAQ (reference sequence). The CDR3 is made up of 15 amino acids. The DNA of the CDR3 is TGTGCCAGCAGCTTCCTAGCGGGAGGTTCCGGGGAGCTGTTTTTT. Protein sequence: CASSFLAGGSGELFF.

Only a few counts were recorded for this clonotype. This may come from a read error, since a much larger clone is one base off. The rearrangement joins TRBV2 to TRBJ2-7, with 8 nucleotides matching TRBD2. The CDR3 covers 15 residues. CDR1 and CDR2 from the germline V gene are SNHLY and FYNNEI. In DNA, the CDR3 is TGTGCCAACTCCCTGGATGGTAGCGGGATCTACGAGCGGTACTTC. It yields the protein CANSLDGSGIYERYF.

Only one count was recorded for this clonotype. A read error likely explains this, since a far larger clone differs by one base. The gene calls are TRBV11-3 and TRBJ1-4; 7 bases map to TRBD1. The CDR3 is made up of 13 amino acids. Germline V lookup: CDR1 SGHNT, CDR2 YENEEA. The CDR3 protein is CASSPDRQEKLLF. As DNA, the CDR3 is TGTGCCAGCAGCCCGGACAGGCAAGAAAAACTGTTATTT.

This clonotype was counted at least ten times. For the CDR3, the DNA is TGTGCCAGCAGTACAGGGGGCGGACTAGCGGGAGAGACCCAGTACTTC. This translates into CASSTGGGLAGETQYF. The rearrangement uses TRBV12-3 or TRBV12-4 and TRBJ2-5, with 11 bases that match TRBD2. The length of the CDR3 is 16 residues. The junction had 9 bases not matched to a gene; V was cut back by 5 bases and J by 4 bases.

This clonotype occurred many times. The gene calls are TRBV12-3 or TRBV12-4 and TRBJ1-2; D ambiguous. V was clipped by 8 bases and J by 3 bases, with 10 bases between them. The CDR3 sequence is 12 residues long. CDR3 in DNA: TGTGCCAGCTTACGCGGAGACTATGGCTACACCTTC. Its protein product is CASLRGDYGYTF.

This clonotype showed up just a few times. J is TRBJ2-1 and V is TRBV2; D perhaps matches TRBD2 (5 bases). In germline, CDR1 is SNHLY, CDR2 FYNNEI. This CDR3 is 13 amino acids long. V shed 5 bases and J shed 9 bases, with 14 bases lying between them. CDR3 nucleotides: TGTGCCAGCAGTTTTACTAGGGTCGGTGAGCAGTTCTTC. As protein: CASSFTRVGEQFF.

Worth noting for this clonotype: A much larger clone lies one base from this, so it may be a read error. V gene TRBV5-1 combines with J gene TRBJ1-1; 9 bases align to TRBD1. Germline V gene sequence: CDR1 SGHRS, CDR2 YFSETQ. The CDR3 length is 16 residues. In nucleotides, the CDR3 is TGCGCCAGCAGCTTGGGACAGGGGGTCGGGGACACTGAAGCTTACTTT. It yields the protein CASSLGQGVGDTEAYF.

This clonotype was counted a few times. The chain has TRBV27 and TRBJ2-3, with 12 bases matching TRBD2. V lost 2 bases to trimming and J lost 2 bases; unmatched junction nucleotides: 2. CDR3 length: 16 residues. CDR1 and CDR2 (germline): MNHEY, SMNVEV (reference sequence). The CDR3 sequence is CASSLRLAGDTDTQYF. As DNA, the CDR3 is TGTGCCAGCAGTTTAAGACTAGCGGGAGACACAGATACGCAGTATTTT.

This chain uses TRBV13 with TRBJ2-1; 7 nucleotides match TRBD1. Trimming took 5 bases from V and 7 from J; bases not matched to a gene: 5. This CDR3 has 13 residues. Germline CDR1 is PRHDT and CDR2 is FYEKMQ (reference sequence). The CDR3 sequence is CASSRQGQNEQFF. CDR3 DNA: TGTGCCAGCAGCCGACAGGGACAGAATGAGCAGTTCTTC.

The table lists this clonotype with many counts. The chain joins TRBV5-1 to TRBJ2-7, with TRBD1 identical over 7 bases. With 2 bases clipped from V and 1 base from J, the junction kept 6 bases outside the gene matches. This CDR3 spans 15 amino acids. Germline V CDR1 and CDR2: SGHRS, YFSETQ. DNA for the CDR3: TGCGCCAGCAGCTTCCGACAGGGACCTTCCTACGAGCAGTACTTC. It translates to CASSFRQGPSYEQYF.